Each of the 20 T cell receptor beta chains below was sequenced from the same sample in a study of blood T cell repertoires in COVID-19. This table comes from immunoSEQ multiplex PCR, and its TCRdb copy is limited to in-frame clones, with some not included. The sample yields more than 400,000 clones, approximately 85% seen once. The sequenced sample consisted of peripheral blood. The source of these receptors is a human donor in a cohort sampled during active COVID-19.

The J gene is TRBJ2-1, the V gene TRBV7-3; 13 bases match TRBD2. This CDR3 has 14 amino acids. The germline V gene has CDR1 SGHTA and CDR2 FQGTGA. V dropped 5 bases and J dropped 11; count of bases not matched to a gene: 6. CDR3 sequence reads: CASSRGLAGVKQFF. CDR3 in DNA: TGTGCCAGCAGCCGAGGACTAGCGGGAGTTAAGCAGTTCTTC.

V is TRBV6-6 and J is TRBJ1-2; maybe TRBD1 (6 bases). Germline V gene lookup returns CDR1 MNHNY and CDR2 SVGAGI (reference sequence). CDR3 length equals 15 residues. Trimming shortened V by 7 bases and J by 2 bases, and 17 bases separated the two germline ends. CDR3 DNA: TGTGCCAGCACCCAAATGGTGGGGGCAAACTATGGCTACACCTTC. Its translation is CASTQMVGANYGYTF.

The chain combines TRBV9 with TRBJ2-3; 9 bases are shared with TRBD2. Germline CDR1 is SGDLS and CDR2 is YYNGEE. V shed 0 bases, J shed 4 bases, and the junction held 6 bases outside the gene matches. The CDR3 extends over 16 amino acids. CDR3 nucleotides: TGTGCCAGCAGCGTAGGTCCTAGCGGGACGGCAGATACGCAGTATTTT. Its translation: CASSVGPSGTADTQYF. Drawing the rest from reference TRBV9 and TRBJ2-3, the complete variable domain is DSGVTQTPKHLITATGQRVTLRCSPRSGDLSVYWYQQSLDQGLQFLIQYYNGEERAKGNILERFSAQQFPDLHSELNLSSLELGDSALYFCASSVGPSGTADTQYFGPGTRLTVL.

CDR3 sequence reads: CASSLLTGGVNEQFF. Written as DNA, the CDR3 is TGTGCCAGCAGTTTACTTACAGGGGGGGTGAATGAGCAGTTCTTC. J is TRBJ2-1 and V is TRBV28; the D gene is possibly TRBD1 (8 bases). Trimming stripped 2 bases from V and 7 bases from J, with 15 bases between. CDR1 and CDR2 (germline): MDHEN, SYDVKM. This CDR3 has 15 residues.

The genes are TRBV19 and TRBJ2-1; tentatively, D is TRBD1 (6 bases). The CDR3 contains 14 residues. Germline CDR1 and CDR2: LNHDA and SQIVND (reference sequence). The germline V and J ends were trimmed by 2 bases and 4 bases, with 9 bases remaining between them. This CDR3 reads CASSITTGYNEQFF. The CDR3 coding sequence is TGTGCCAGTAGTATAACCACAGGGTACAATGAGCAGTTCTTC.

V is TRBV12-3 or TRBV12-4 and J is TRBJ2-5; D is uncertain. V lost 5 bases, J lost 2 bases, and 6 bases lay in between. The CDR3 covers 12 residues. CDR3 residues: CASSHLQETQYF. The CDR3 nucleotides read TGTGCCAGCAGTCACCTACAAGAGACCCAGTACTTC.

The chain carries TRBV7-9 and TRBJ2-2; weak D call: TRBD1 (5 bases). The length of the CDR3 is 15 residues. Germline V gene sequence: CDR1 SEHNR, CDR2 FQNEAQ (reference sequence). The germline V and J ends were trimmed by 6 bases and 0 bases, with 11 bases remaining between them. DNA of the CDR3: TGTGCCAGCAGGTTTCGACAGTCGAACACCGGGGAGCTGTTTTTT. It is translated as CASRFRQSNTGELFF.

V and J are TRBV6-5 and TRBJ2-7; 8 positions agree with TRBD2. The CDR3 extends over 15 amino acids. After removal of 7 bases from V and 5 bases from J, the junction contained 13 bases not matched to a gene. In germline, CDR1 is MNHEY, CDR2 SVGAGI. The CDR3 protein is CASTPGTRNDHEQYF. CDR3 nucleotide sequence: TGTGCCAGCACCCCCGGGACTAGAAACGACCACGAGCAGTACTTC.

This chain connects TRBV30 to TRBJ1-6, with 7 bases matching TRBD1. The CDR3 runs 11 residues. Germline CDR1 reads GTSNPN; CDR2 reads SVGIG (reference sequence). V trimming: 3 bases; J trimming: 10 bases; junction bases outside the gene matches: 0. The CDR3 protein is CAWSRGSPLHF. CDR3 DNA sequence: TGTGCCTGGAGCAGGGGGTCACCCCTCCACTTT.

There are a few counts of this clone. The V and J genes are TRBV11-2 and TRBJ1-1, with a possible D match to TRBD1 (5 bases). The CDR3 is made up of 16 amino acids. Germline CDR1 reads SGHAT; CDR2 reads FQNNGV. V was clipped by 0 bases and J by 8 bases, with 19 bases between them. DNA of the CDR3: TGTGCCAGCAGCTTAGATCGTCCGGGACTGGGCACGGAAGCTTTCTTT. The encoded protein is CASSLDRPGLGTEAFF.

J is TRBJ2-7 and V is TRBV28; tentative D call: TRBD1 (5 bases). CDR1 and CDR2 from the germline V gene are MDHEN and SYDVKM. This CDR3 has 13 residues. Trimming stripped 6 bases from V and 1 base from J, with 10 bases between. CDR3 region: CASSVQDSYEQYF. The DNA of the CDR3 is TGTGCCAGCAGCGTACAGGATTCCTACGAGCAGTACTTC.

The J gene is TRBJ2-5, the V gene TRBV4-1, with 10 bases aligning to TRBD1. Looked up from germline, CDR1 is MGHRA and CDR2 is YSYEKL. The CDR3 length is 15 residues. Trimming cost V 3 bases and J 5 bases; bases outside gene matches: 6. CDR3 nucleotides: TGCGCCAGCAGCCACGGGACAGGGGAGGCCGAGACCCAGTACTTC. Amino acid sequence: CASSHGTGEAETQYF.

The rearrangement joins TRBV5-1 to TRBJ1-2; D ambiguous. The germline V gene encodes CDR1 SGHRS and CDR2 YFSETQ. The CDR3 covers 14 residues. V lost 4 bases to trimming and J lost 1 base, with 11 bases between them. CDR3 protein: CASSIEAGNYGYTF. The CDR3 bases are TGCGCCAGCAGCATCGAGGCTGGTAACTATGGCTACACCTTC.

The gene calls are TRBV11-2 and TRBJ1-1, with 7 bases lining up with TRBD1. Trimming removed 2 bases from V and 1 base from J; junction bases left unmatched: 1. The germline CDR1 and CDR2 sequences are SGHAT and FQNNGV. The CDR3 spans 14 residues. The CDR3 sequence: CASSLQGGNTEAFF. CDR3 nucleotides: TGTGCCAGCAGCTTACAGGGGGGGAACACTGAAGCTTTCTTT.

The table lists this clone with a few counts. The chain has TRBV6-5 and TRBJ2-1; no reliable D call. The germline CDR1 and CDR2 sequences are MNHEY and SVGAGI. CDR3 length equals 15 residues. V lost 6 bases, J lost 0 bases, and 12 bases lay in between. The CDR3 region is CASSLTISSYNEQFF. The CDR3 DNA reads as TGTGCCAGCAGCTTGACAATTAGCTCCTACAATGAGCAGTTCTTC.

The rearrangement joins TRBV3-1 (or the pseudogene TRBV3-2) to TRBJ2-5, with TRBD2 matching over 8 bases. Germline assignment: CDR1 LGHDT and CDR2 YNNKEL (reference sequence). There are 18 residues in the CDR3. V was pared by 4 bases and J by 1 base, with 14 bases of the junction left unmatched. The CDR3 is CASSRTDGGTRLQETQYF. CDR3 DNA sequence: TGTGCCAGCAGCCGCACAGATGGCGGGACTAGACTCCAAGAGACCCAGTACTTC.

The chain has TRBV12-2 and TRBJ2-2; TRBD2, as called in the table, went unchecked against the DNA. TRBV12-2 is tagged as a pseudogene. The CDR3 runs 18 residues. The CDR3 coding sequence is TGTGCAAGTCGCTCCGCAAGGGAAGCTAGCTTGTACACCGGGGAGCTGTTTTTT. Its protein product is CASRSAREASLYTGELFF.

This clone was observed a handful of times. V and J are TRBV24-1 and TRBJ1-5, with 7 bases identical to TRBD1. CDR1 is KGHDR, CDR2 SFDVKD, per germline. V trimming: 3 bases; J trimming: 5 bases; junction bases outside the gene matches: 12. The CDR3 is made up of 17 amino acids. CDR3 sequence: CATSDPKLQGRDQPQHF. CDR3 DNA: TGTGCCACCAGTGATCCAAAATTACAGGGGAGAGATCAGCCCCAGCATTTT.

The chain uses TRBV9 and TRBJ2-1; 8 positions agree with TRBD2. V lost 0 bases to trimming and J lost 7 bases; unmatched junction nucleotides: 6. The CDR3 runs to 15 residues. CDR1 is SGDLS, CDR2 YYNGEE, per germline. The CDR3 nucleotides are TGTGCCAGCAGCGTAGAAGCGGGAGCTGGGAATGAGCAGTTCTTC. Residues: CASSVEAGAGNEQFF.

This clone has a single count. The rearrangement uses TRBV7-9 and TRBJ2-1; 9 bases align to TRBD1. V was clipped by 3 bases and J by 9 bases; unmatched bases: 9. The CDR3 extends over 15 amino acids. Germline V gene sequence: CDR1 SEHNR, CDR2 FQNEAQ (reference sequence). Written as DNA, the CDR3 is TGTGCCAGCAGCTTGACAGGGGGAGGGCCGGTTGAGCAGTTCTTC. Its protein product is CASSLTGGGPVEQFF.